The 10 T cell receptor beta chains below come from one sample, sequenced in a study of blood T cell repertoires in COVID-19. The table came from immunoSEQ multiplex PCR; TCRdb's copy has only in-frame clones and leaves some out. This table holds some 150,000 clones, roughly 90% found once. Input material: peripheral blood. The receptors were sampled from a woman aged 50 to 65 with acute or convalescent COVID-19.

V is TRBV24-1 and J is TRBJ2-1; 8 nucleotides match TRBD2. CDR1 and CDR2 (germline): KGHDR, SFDVKD. This CDR3 has 16 residues. V trimming: 7 bases; J trimming: 5 bases; junction bases outside the gene matches: 12. CDR3 sequence (DNA): TGTGCCACCAGCTTCACTGGGCGGGGGGTAGACAATGAGCAGTTCTTC. Amino acids: CATSFTGRGVDNEQFF.

The rearrangement uses TRBV29-1 and TRBJ1-1; D perhaps matches TRBD1 (5 bases). Germline loops: CDR1 SQVTM, CDR2 ANQGSEA. Trimming took off 3 bases at V and 2 bases at J, with 10 bases between the two ends. The CDR3 contains 13 residues. The DNA of the CDR3 is TGCAGCGTTGAGGGGCAGGGTAACACTGAAGCTTTCTTT. It specifies CSVEGQGNTEAFF.

This clone was picked up a small number of times. V is TRBV5-1 and J is TRBJ2-7; the match to TRBD2 covers 13 bases. CDR1 SGHRS and CDR2 YFSETQ come from the germline V gene. The CDR3 runs to 15 residues. J lost 7 bases, V lost 2 bases, and 6 bases had no gene match. The CDR3 DNA reads as TGCGCCAGCAGCTTTACTAGCGGGAGGGAAGGGGAGCAGTACTTC. As protein: CASSFTSGREGEQYF.

J is TRBJ2-7 and V is TRBV18; D perhaps matches TRBD1 (5 bases). V was trimmed by 1 base and J by 2 bases, leaving 12 bases between them. Per the germline V gene, CDR1 is KGHSH and CDR2 is LQKENI. This CDR3 region has 15 residues. CDR3 protein: CASSPRQGNTYEQYF. DNA for the CDR3: TGTGCCAGCTCACCACGGCAGGGCAATACCTACGAGCAGTACTTC. Full variable domain (rest looked up from reference TRBV18 and TRBJ2-7): NAGVMQNPRHLVRRRGQEARLRCSPMKGHSHVYWYRQLPEEGLKFMVYLQKENIIDESGMPKERFSAEFPKEGPSILRIQQVVRGDSAAYFCASSPRQGNTYEQYFGPGTRLTVT.

The genes are TRBV24-1 and TRBJ1-1, with D possibly TRBD1 on 6 matching bases. Per germline, CDR1 KGHDR and CDR2 SFDVKD. Between the trimmed V and J ends, which lost 1 base and 11 bases, there was a span of 19 bases. This CDR3 region has 15 residues. The CDR3 is CATSDLGHNSRGAFF. DNA for the CDR3: TGTGCCACCAGTGATTTAGGACATAACTCTAGGGGGGCTTTCTTT.

The V gene is TRBV10-1, the J gene TRBJ2-7, with D possibly being TRBD2 (5 bases). CDR1 and CDR2 (germline): WNHNN, SYGVQD (reference sequence). V dropped 4 bases and J dropped 0 bases, with 7 bases sitting between them. The CDR3 covers 13 residues. The CDR3 spells CASSAGGSYEQYF. The DNA for the CDR3 is TGCGCCAGCAGTGCTGGAGGCTCCTACGAGCAGTACTTC.

The chain employs TRBV19 and TRBJ1-5; TRBD1 matches 9 bases. J gave up 2 bases and V 10 bases, and 15 bases lay outside the gene matches. The CDR3 runs 17 residues. Germline CDR1 is LNHDA and CDR2 is SQIVND (reference sequence). CDR3 DNA sequence: TGTGCCACAAATCTGGGACAGGGCGGATCGGGCAATCAGCCCCAGCATTTT. Translation gives CATNLGQGGSGNQPQHF.

The chain is built from TRBV6-1 and TRBJ1-2, with D perhaps matching TRBD1 (5 bases). CDR3 length: 14 amino acids. Germline-derived CDR1 and CDR2 are MNHNS and SASEGT. V gave up 0 bases and J gave up 3 bases, with 8 bases separating them. CDR3 amino acids: CASSEAQGHYGYTF. CDR3 nucleotide sequence: TGTGCCAGCAGTGAAGCGCAGGGCCACTATGGCTACACCTTC.

This chain joins TRBV12-3 or TRBV12-4 and TRBJ1-2, with D unresolved. The CDR3 totals 13 residues. The V end lost 4 bases, the J end lost 1 base, and 7 bases lay between the germline ends. CDR3 coding DNA: TGTGCCAGCAGTTCTCTCCGTAACTATGGCTACACCTTC. Residues: CASSSLRNYGYTF.

The chain is built from TRBV7-3 and TRBJ1-6; D might be TRBD1 (5 bases). From germline, CDR1 is SGHTA and CDR2 FQGTGA. Trimming removed 2 bases at V and 8 bases at J, with 13 bases between. The CDR3 loop spans 15 amino acids. The CDR3 bases are TGTGCCAGCAGCTTAGATGGGGCCCCGGATTCACCCCTCCACTTT. Translating it yields CASSLDGAPDSPLHF.